This TCR beta chain originates from a study of blood T cells in healthy people across ages. The second PCR ran about 6 to 12 cycles with a sample-barcoded 5' primer and J-beta primers. The yield of each sample was at least 2.5 million CDR3-containing paired-end reads. In TCRdb, the 5' RACE reads were re-called with MiXCR into one record per CDR3 protein. The sample has 780,000 or so distinct CDR3 sequences, roughly 50% seen once. Germline CDR1 reads SGHTA; CDR2 reads FQGNSA. Trimming cost V 5 bases and J 2 bases, with 18 bases left between them. This CDR3 is built from 16 residues. Sequenced input: blood. The chain links TRBV7-2 to TRBJ2-5, with a tentative D call TRBD2 (6 bases). This TCR was sampled from a man in his forties in good health. This CDR3 is CASSQTGGVGQETQYF. Here the CDR3 DNA reads TGTGCCAGCAGCCAAACGGGCGGGGTCGGGCAAGAGACCCAGTACTTC.